This TCR beta chain was profiled in a study of patients and donors after allogeneic stem cell transplantation. Relative to its sample, this clonotype is medium-sized (0.01 to 0.1%). MiXCR was run by TCRdb on the RT-PCR reads, yielding one entry per CDR3 protein. Altogether approximately 10,000 distinct CDR3 sequences are present, roughly 5.9% being singletons, with the ten largest covering more than 25%. The TCR was taken from a human donor who was either an allogeneic HSCT recipient or a stem cell or donor lymphocyte infusion donor (not recorded which). It is not recorded whose cells these are; they may come from a transplant donor. Sequencing used blood, either unsorted or a sorted T cell fraction (not recorded which).

CDR3 region: CASSQSSLGTDTQYF. The CDR3 nucleotides read TGCGCCAGCAGCCAATCTTCACTTGGCACAGATACGCAGTATTTT. V usage is TRBV4-3 and J usage is TRBJ2-3; D not certain. V lost 2 bases, J lost 1 base, and 10 bases lay in between. In germline, CDR1 is LGHNA, CDR2 YSLEER. The CDR3 totals 15 residues.